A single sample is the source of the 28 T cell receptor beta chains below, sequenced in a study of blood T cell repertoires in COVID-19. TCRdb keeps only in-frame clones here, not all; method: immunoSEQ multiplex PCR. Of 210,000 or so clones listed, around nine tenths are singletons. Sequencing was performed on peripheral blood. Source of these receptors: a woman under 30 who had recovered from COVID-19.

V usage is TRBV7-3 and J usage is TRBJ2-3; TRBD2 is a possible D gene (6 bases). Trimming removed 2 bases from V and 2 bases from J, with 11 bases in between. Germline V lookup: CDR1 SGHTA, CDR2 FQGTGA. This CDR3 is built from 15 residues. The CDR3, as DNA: TGTGCCAGCAGCTTATACGGGGGTAACACAGATACGCAGTATTTT. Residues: CASSLYGGNTDTQYF.

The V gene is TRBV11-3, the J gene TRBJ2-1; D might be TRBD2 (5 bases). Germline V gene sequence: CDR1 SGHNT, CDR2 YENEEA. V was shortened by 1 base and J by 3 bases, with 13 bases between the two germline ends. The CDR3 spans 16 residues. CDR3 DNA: TGTGCCAGCAGCTTAGGCGGGCTAGCACTCTACAATGAGCAGTTCTTC. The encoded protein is CASSLGGLALYNEQFF. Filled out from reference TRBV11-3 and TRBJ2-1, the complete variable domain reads EAGVVQSPRYKIIEKKQPVAFWCNPISGHNTLYWYLQNLGQGPELLIRYENEEAVDDSQLPKDRFSAERLKGVDSTLKIQPAELGDSAVYLCASSLGGLALYNEQFFGPGTRLTVL.

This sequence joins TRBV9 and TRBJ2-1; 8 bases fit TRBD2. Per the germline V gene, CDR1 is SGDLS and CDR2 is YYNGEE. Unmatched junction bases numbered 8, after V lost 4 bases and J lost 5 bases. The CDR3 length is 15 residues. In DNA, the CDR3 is TGTGCCAGCAGCCCTCGACTAGCGATCGACAATGAGCAGTTCTTC. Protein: CASSPRLAIDNEQFF.

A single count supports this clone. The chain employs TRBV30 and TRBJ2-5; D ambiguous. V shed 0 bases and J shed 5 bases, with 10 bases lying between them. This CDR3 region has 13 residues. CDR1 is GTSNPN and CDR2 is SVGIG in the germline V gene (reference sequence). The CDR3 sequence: CAWSVKKEETQYF. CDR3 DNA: TGTGCCTGGAGTGTCAAGAAAGAGGAGACCCAGTACTTC.

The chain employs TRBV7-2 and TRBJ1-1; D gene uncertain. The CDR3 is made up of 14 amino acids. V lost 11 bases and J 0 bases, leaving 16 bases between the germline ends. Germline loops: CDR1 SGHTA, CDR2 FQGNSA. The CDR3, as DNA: TGTGCCGCCTACTTATCCGAAGTGAACACTGAAGCTTTCTTT. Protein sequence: CAAYLSEVNTEAFF.

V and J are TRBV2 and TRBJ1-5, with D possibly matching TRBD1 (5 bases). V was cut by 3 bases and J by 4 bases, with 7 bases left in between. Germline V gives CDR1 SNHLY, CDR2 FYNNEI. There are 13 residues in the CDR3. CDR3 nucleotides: TGTGCCAGCAGTGACGGGGGAAATCAGCCCCAGCATTTT. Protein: CASSDGGNQPQHF.

The CDR3 coding sequence is TGTGCCAGTAGGAGAGCGGGAGCCGTCAATGAGCAGTTCTTC. As protein: CASRRAGAVNEQFF. This rearrangement joins TRBV19 to TRBJ2-1; 8 positions match TRBD2. The V gene's germline CDR1 is LNHDA and CDR2 SQIVND (reference sequence). The V segment lost 6 bases and the J segment 6 bases; nucleotides outside the gene matches: 7. This CDR3 is built from 14 residues.

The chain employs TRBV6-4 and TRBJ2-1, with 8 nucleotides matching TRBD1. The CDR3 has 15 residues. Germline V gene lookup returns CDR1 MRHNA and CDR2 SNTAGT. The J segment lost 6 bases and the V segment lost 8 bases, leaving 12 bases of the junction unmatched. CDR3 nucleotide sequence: TGTGCCAGCGCTAATGGTCGGACAGGGCCCAATGAGCAGTTCTTC. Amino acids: CASANGRTGPNEQFF.

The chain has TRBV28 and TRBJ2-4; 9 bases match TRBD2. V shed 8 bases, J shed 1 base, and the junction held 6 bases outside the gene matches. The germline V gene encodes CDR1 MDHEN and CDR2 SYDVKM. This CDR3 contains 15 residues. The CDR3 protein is CASGSGSAAKNIQYF. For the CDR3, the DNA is TGTGCCAGCGGTAGCGGGAGTGCGGCCAAAAACATTCAGTACTTC.

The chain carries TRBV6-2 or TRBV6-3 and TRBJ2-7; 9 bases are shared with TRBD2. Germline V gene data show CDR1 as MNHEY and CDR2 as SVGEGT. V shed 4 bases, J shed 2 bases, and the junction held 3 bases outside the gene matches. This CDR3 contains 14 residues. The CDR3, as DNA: TGTGCCAGCAGTTCGGGACTAGCTCCCTACGAGCAGTACTTC. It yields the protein CASSSGLAPYEQYF.

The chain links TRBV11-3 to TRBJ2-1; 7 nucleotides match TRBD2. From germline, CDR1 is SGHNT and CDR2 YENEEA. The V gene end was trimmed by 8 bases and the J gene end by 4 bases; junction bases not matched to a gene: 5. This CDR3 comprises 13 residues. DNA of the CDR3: TGTGCCAGCGCGGGGGACGAATACAATGAGCAGTTCTTC. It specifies CASAGDEYNEQFF.

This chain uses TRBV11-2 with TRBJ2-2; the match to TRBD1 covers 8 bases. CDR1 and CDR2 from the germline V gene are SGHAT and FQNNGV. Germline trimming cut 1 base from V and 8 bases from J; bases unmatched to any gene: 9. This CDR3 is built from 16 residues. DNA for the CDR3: TGTGCCAGCAGCTTAGTCGACAGGGGAGTAGGTGGGGAGCTGTTTTTT. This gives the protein CASSLVDRGVGGELFF.

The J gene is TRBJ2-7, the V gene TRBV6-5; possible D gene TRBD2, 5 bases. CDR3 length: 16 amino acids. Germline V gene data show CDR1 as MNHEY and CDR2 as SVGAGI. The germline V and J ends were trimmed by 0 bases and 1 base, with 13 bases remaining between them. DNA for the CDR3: TGTGCCAGCAGTTACTCAGGAGTAGCGAGTTCCTACGAGCAGTACTTC. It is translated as CASSYSGVASSYEQYF.

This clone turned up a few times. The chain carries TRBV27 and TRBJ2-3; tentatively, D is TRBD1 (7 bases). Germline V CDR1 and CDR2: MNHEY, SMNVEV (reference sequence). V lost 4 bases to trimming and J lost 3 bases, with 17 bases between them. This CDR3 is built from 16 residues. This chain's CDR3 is CASSSRQGGWTDTQYF. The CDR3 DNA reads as TGTGCCAGCAGTTCAAGACAGGGAGGTTGGACAGATACGCAGTATTTT.

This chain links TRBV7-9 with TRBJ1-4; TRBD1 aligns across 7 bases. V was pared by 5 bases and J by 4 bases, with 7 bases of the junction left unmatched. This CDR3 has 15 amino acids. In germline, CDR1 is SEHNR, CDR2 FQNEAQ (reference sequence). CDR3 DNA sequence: TGTGCCAGCAGCGCGGGGACAGCCAATAATGAAAAACTGTTTTTT. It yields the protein CASSAGTANNEKLFF.

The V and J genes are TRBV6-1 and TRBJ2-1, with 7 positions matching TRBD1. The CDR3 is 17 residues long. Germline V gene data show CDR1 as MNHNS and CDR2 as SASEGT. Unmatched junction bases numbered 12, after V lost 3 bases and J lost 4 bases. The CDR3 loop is CASSDLDRLGTYNEQFF. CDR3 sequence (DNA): TGTGCCAGCAGTGACCTGGACAGGTTGGGAACTTACAATGAGCAGTTCTTC.

CDR3 residues: CASSLGSGGGGYTF. In DNA form, the CDR3 reads TGCGCCAGCAGCTTGGGGTCAGGGGGCGGTGGCTACACCTTC. The chain couples TRBV5-1 to TRBJ1-2; TRBD1 matches 8 bases. With 0 bases clipped from V and 7 bases from J, the junction kept 5 bases outside the gene matches. In germline, CDR1 is SGHRS, CDR2 YFSETQ. The CDR3 is 14 residues long.

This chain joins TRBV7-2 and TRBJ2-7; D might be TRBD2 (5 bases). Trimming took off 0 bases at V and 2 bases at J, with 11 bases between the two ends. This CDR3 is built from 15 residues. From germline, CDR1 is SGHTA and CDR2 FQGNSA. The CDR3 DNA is TGTGCCAGCAGCTTAGCGAGGGAGCCTCCCTACGAGCAGTACTTC. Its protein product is CASSLAREPPYEQYF.

The CDR3 DNA is TGTGCCAGCAGCTTAGCGGAGCCAGTCATGAACACTGAAGCTTTCTTT. Translating it yields CASSLAEPVMNTEAFF. The rearrangement uses TRBV7-6 and TRBJ1-1, with unresolved D. The CDR3 runs to 16 residues. Trimming took 0 bases from V and 0 from J, leaving 11 bases between them. CDR1 SGHVS and CDR2 FNYEAQ come from the germline V gene.

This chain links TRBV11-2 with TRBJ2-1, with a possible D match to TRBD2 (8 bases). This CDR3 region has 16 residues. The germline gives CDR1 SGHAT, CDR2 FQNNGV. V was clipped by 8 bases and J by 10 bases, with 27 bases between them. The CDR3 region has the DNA TGTGCCAGCCAAGGGACAGTTGAAGTTAGCGGGGACGAGCAGTTCTTC. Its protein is CASQGTVEVSGDEQFF.

The CDR3 loop reads CASSQGLGWGYTF. The CDR3 DNA is TGTGCCAGCAGCCAGGGGTTAGGATGGGGCTACACCTTC. The chain links TRBV21-1 to TRBJ1-2; whether TRBD1, the table's D call, matches the DNA was not checked. TRBV21-1 is a documented pseudogene. The CDR3 is 13 residues long.

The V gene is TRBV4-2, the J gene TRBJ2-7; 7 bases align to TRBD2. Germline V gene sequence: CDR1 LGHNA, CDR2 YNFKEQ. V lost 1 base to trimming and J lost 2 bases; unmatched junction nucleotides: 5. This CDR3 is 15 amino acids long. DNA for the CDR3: TGTGCCAGCAGCCAAGCATTAGCGGGTGCCTACGAGCAGTACTTC. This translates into CASSQALAGAYEQYF.

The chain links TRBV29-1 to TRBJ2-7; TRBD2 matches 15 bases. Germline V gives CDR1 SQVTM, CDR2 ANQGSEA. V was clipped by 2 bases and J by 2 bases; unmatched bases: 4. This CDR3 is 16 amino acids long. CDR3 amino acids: CSVEPGTSGGTYEQYF. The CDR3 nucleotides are TGCAGCGTTGAACCAGGGACTAGCGGGGGGACCTACGAGCAGTACTTC.

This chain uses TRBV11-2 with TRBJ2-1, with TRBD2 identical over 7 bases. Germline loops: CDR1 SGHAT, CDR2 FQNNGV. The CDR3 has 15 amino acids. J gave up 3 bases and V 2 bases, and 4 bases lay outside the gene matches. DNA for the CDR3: TGTGCCAGCAGCTTACGCGGACTAGGCTACAATGAGCAGTTCTTC. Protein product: CASSLRGLGYNEQFF.

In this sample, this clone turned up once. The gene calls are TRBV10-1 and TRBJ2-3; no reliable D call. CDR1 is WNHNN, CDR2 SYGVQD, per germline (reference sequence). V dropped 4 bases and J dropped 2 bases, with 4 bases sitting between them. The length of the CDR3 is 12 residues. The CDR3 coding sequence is TGCGCCAGCAGTGGTAACACAGATACGCAGTATTTT. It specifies CASSGNTDTQYF.

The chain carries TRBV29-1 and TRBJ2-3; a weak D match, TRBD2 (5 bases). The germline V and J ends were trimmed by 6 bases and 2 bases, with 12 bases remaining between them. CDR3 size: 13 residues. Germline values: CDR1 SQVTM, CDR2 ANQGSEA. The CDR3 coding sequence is TGCAGCGTAAAAAGGACTCTCACAGATACGCAGTATTTT. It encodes CSVKRTLTDTQYF.

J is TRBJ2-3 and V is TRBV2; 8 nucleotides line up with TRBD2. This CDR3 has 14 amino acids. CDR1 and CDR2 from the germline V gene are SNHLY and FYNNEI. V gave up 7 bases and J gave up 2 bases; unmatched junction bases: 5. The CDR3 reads CASNGLAVTDTQYF. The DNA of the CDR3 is TGTGCCAGCAACGGACTAGCTGTCACAGATACGCAGTATTTT.

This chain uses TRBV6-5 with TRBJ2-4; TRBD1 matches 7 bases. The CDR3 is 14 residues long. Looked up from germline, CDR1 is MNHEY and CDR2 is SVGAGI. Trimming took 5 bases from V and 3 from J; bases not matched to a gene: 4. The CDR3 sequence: CASSQTGNKNIQYF. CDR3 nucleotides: TGTGCCAGCAGTCAGACAGGGAACAAAAACATTCAGTACTTC.